This T cell receptor (beta chain) was recovered during a study of cytomegalovirus exposure and HLA in healthy donors. PCR primers comprised 60 Vbeta and 13 Jbeta primers. The table came from immunoSEQ multiplex PCR; TCRdb's copy has only in-frame clones and leaves some out. The sample gives around 130,000 clones, 82% of which show up once; more than 1.4% is in the top ten. In this sample, this clone turned up once. The specimen sequenced was PBMCs. The TCR was taken from a woman aged 18-35 years in good health and CMV-seronegative.

Here the CDR3 reads CASTPPTRGETQYF. The DNA of the CDR3 is TGTGCCAGCACCCCCCCAACGCGAGGGGAGACCCAGTACTTC. The chain uses TRBV6-5 and TRBJ2-5; the D gene is possibly TRBD2 (5 bases). The CDR3 is 14 amino acids. Germline loops: CDR1 MNHEY, CDR2 SVGAGI. V dropped 7 bases and J dropped 5 bases, with 17 bases sitting between them.